These 3 T cell receptor beta chains originate from one sample sequenced in a study of T-cell reconstitution after alpha-beta-depleted transplantation in children. Library preparation (for TCRbeta) was performed with unique molecular identifiers. TCRdb used MiXCR to reprocess the PCR reads, holding one entry per CDR3 protein. Of a few hundred thousand distinct CDR3 sequences detected, over 10% appear once; the ten largest clones hold 2.2%. Material: PBMCs, mostly from graft donor cells, obtained 360 days after TCRalphabeta/CD19-depleted stem cell transplant. The source is a male patient younger than 18 who had a stem cell transplant for acute myeloid leukemia, so the T cells may come from the graft donor.

The chain joins TRBV11-2 to TRBJ1-3; TRBD1 matches 8 bases. The germline V gene encodes CDR1 SGHAT and CDR2 FQNNGV. CDR3 size: 16 residues. With V trimmed by 5 bases and J by 2 bases, 8 bases remained unmatched. CDR3 protein: CASSTLDRATGNTIYF. In DNA, the CDR3 is TGTGCCAGCAGCACCTTGGACAGGGCGACTGGAAACACCATATATTTT.

This clonotype has a count of ten or more. This chain joins TRBV6-1 and TRBJ2-7; no clear D. The germline V gene encodes CDR1 MNHNS and CDR2 SASEGT. The V and J ends lost 11 bases and 3 bases respectively, with 11 bases between them. This CDR3 has 11 residues. CDR3 in amino acids: CASEGGYEQYF. The CDR3 DNA reads as TGTGCCTCCGAAGGTGGCTACGAGCAGTACTTC.

The J gene is TRBJ1-5, the V gene TRBV5-1; D is perhaps TRBD1 (6 bases). Germline-derived CDR1 and CDR2 are SGHRS and YFSETQ. Trimming cost V 1 base and J 1 base, with 9 bases left between them. The CDR3 extends over 15 amino acids. DNA of the CDR3: TGCGCCAGCAGCTTGTCACAGGGAAGCAATCAGCCCCAGCATTTT. It translates to CASSLSQGSNQPQHF. Filled out from reference TRBV5-1 and TRBJ1-5, the complete variable domain reads KAGVTQTPRYLIKTRGQQVTLSCSPISGHRSVSWYQQTPGQGLQFLFEYFSETQRNKGNFPGRFSGRQFSNSRSEMNVSTLELGDSALYLCASSLSQGSNQPQHFGDGTRLSIL.